This T cell receptor beta chain originates from a study of blood T cell repertoires in COVID-19. Study background: The samples span acute and convalescent COVID-19 from the United States, Italy and Spain. PBMCs, B-cell-depleted T cells, or T cells were the source of the cDNA or gDNA that made up the material.

The ends were cut back, 7 bases at V and 0 bases at J, with 12 bases in the middle. This CDR3 contains 15 residues. The germline V gene encodes CDR1 SNHLY and CDR2 FYNNEI. The method was immunoSEQ multiplex PCR; TCRdb's version includes in-frame clones alone and lacks a portion of them. The sample includes about 170,000 clones, 90% to 95% of them seen just once. The material sequenced was peripheral blood. This receptor was taken from a man aged 45-60 years with acute or convalescent COVID-19. The chain combines TRBV2 with TRBJ1-4; D call uncertain. The CDR3 DNA is TGTGCCAGCACCGAGGAGTATACAACTAATGAAAAACTGTTTTTT. It yields the protein CASTEEYTTNEKLFF.